Shown below are 15 T cell receptor beta chains from a single sample sequenced in a study of OX40 agonist ivuxolimab in advanced cancers. Sequencing used immunoSEQ multiplex PCR; TCRdb keeps in-frame clones, though not all of them. This sample has 35,000 to 45,000 clones; 80% to 90% occur once, and the top ten carry approximately 4.4%. The sequences come from CD4+ or CD8+ T cells sorted from blood, collected in a trial of the OX40 agonist ivuxolimab. These receptors came from an adult with an advanced solid tumor such as melanoma, head and neck, liver or kidney cancer.

This chain uses TRBV6-1 with TRBJ2-1; 7 bases fit TRBD1. Germline values: CDR1 MNHNS, CDR2 SASEGT. This CDR3 contains 13 residues. The ends lost 6 bases at V and 8 bases at J; junction bases unmatched: 7. The CDR3 protein is CASRGTAKDEQFF. The CDR3, as DNA: TGTGCCAGCAGGGGGACAGCCAAGGATGAGCAGTTCTTC.

The chain carries TRBV19 and TRBJ1-5, with TRBD1 identical over 7 bases. J was trimmed by 9 bases and V by 4 bases; bases with no gene match: 9. Germline CDR1 reads LNHDA; CDR2 reads SQIVND (reference sequence). The CDR3 contains 14 residues. CDR3 sequence: CASSTRDSPGPQHF. CDR3 nucleotides: TGTGCCAGTAGTACCCGGGACAGTCCAGGGCCCCAGCATTTT. Using reference TRBV19 and TRBJ1-5 for the parts outside the CDR3, the full variable domain is DGGITQSPKYLFRKEGQNVTLSCEQNLNHDAMYWYRQDPGQGLRLIYYSQIVNDFQKGDIAEGYSVSREKKESFPLTVTSAQKNPTAFYLCASSTRDSPGPQHFGDGTRLSIL.

The CDR3 DNA is TGTGCCATCAGTGAGTCACCTAGATCAGAGACCCAGTACTTC. This gives the protein CAISESPRSETQYF. This sequence joins TRBV10-3 and TRBJ2-5; D call uncertain. CDR1 and CDR2 (germline): ENHRY, SYGVKD. The CDR3 is made up of 14 amino acids. With 0 bases removed from V and 4 bases from J, the gap between germline ends came to 9 bases.

This clone came up once. V and J are TRBV18 and TRBJ2-2, with 9 bases that match TRBD1. Germline V CDR1 and CDR2: KGHSH, LQKENI. The CDR3 is 15 amino acids. Trimming removed 4 bases from V and 6 bases from J; junction bases left unmatched: 6. The chain's CDR3 is CASSLDRGGAGELFF. In DNA, the CDR3 is TGTGCCAGCTCACTGGACAGGGGAGGCGCCGGGGAGCTGTTTTTT.

The V and J genes are TRBV11-2 and TRBJ1-1; the match to TRBD1 covers 8 bases. Per germline, CDR1 SGHAT and CDR2 FQNNGV. The CDR3 consists of 16 residues. J was trimmed by 3 bases and V by 4 bases; bases with no gene match: 10. CDR3: CASSSPPDRGDTEAFF. DNA of the CDR3: TGTGCCAGCAGCTCACCCCCTGACAGGGGTGACACTGAAGCTTTCTTT.

The rearrangement joins TRBV29-1 to TRBJ1-2; unclear D gene. This CDR3 spans 12 amino acids. Germline V CDR1 and CDR2: SQVTM, ANQGSEA. Between the trimmed V and J ends, which lost 7 bases and 1 base, there was a span of 10 bases. The CDR3 nucleotides read TGCAGCGCCGAAGGGTATAACTATGGCTACACCTTC. Translating gives CSAEGYNYGYTF. Combining the CDR3 with reference TRBV29-1 and TRBJ1-2 gives the whole variable domain SAVISQKPSRDICQRGTSLTIQCQVDSQVTMMFWYRQQPGQSLTLIATANQGSEATYESGFVIDKFPISRPNLTFSTLTVSNMSPEDSSIYLCSAEGYNYGYTFGSGTRLTVV.

The chain has TRBV19 and TRBJ2-3, with D possibly being TRBD1 (6 bases). Germline loops: CDR1 LNHDA, CDR2 SQIVND (reference sequence). V lost 5 bases, J lost 0 bases, and 18 bases lay in between. This CDR3 region has 17 residues. CDR3 sequence (DNA): TGTGCCAGTAGTGCACACGCGACAGGAGTCAGCACAGATACGCAGTATTTT. Protein product: CASSAHATGVSTDTQYF. Full variable domain (missing parts from reference TRBV19 and TRBJ2-3): DGGITQSPKYLFRKEGQNVTLSCEQNLNHDAMYWYRQDPGQGLRLIYYSQIVNDFQKGDIAEGYSVSREKKESFPLTVTSAQKNPTAFYLCASSAHATGVSTDTQYFGPGTRLTVL.

The gene calls are TRBV7-2 and TRBJ1-1; D is unresolved. The CDR3 runs to 15 residues. Per the germline V gene, CDR1 is SGHTA and CDR2 is FQGNSA. The V and J ends lost 0 bases and 4 bases respectively, with 12 bases between them. The chain's CDR3 is CASSLAVLGSTEAFF. As DNA, the CDR3 is TGTGCCAGCAGCTTAGCGGTTCTTGGGAGCACTGAAGCTTTCTTT.

The J gene is TRBJ1-2, the V gene TRBV4-3, with D unclear. The CDR3 sequence is 14 residues long. Per the germline V gene, CDR1 is LGHNA and CDR2 is YSLEER. V lost 5 bases and J lost 8, with 18 bases in between. The CDR3 is CASSATTETWGYTF. The DNA for the CDR3 is TGCGCCAGCAGCGCTACAACGGAAACCTGGGGCTACACCTTC.

The chain couples TRBV5-6 to TRBJ2-3; D is perhaps TRBD2 (5 bases). From germline, CDR1 is SGHDT and CDR2 YYEEEE. Trimming pared 3 bases from V and 6 bases from J, leaving 5 bases between. The CDR3 contains 11 residues. The CDR3 here is CASSWEDTQYF. CDR3 in DNA: TGTGCCAGCAGCTGGGAGGATACGCAGTATTTT.

The rearrangement uses TRBV28 and TRBJ1-1; D possibly corresponds to TRBD1 (5 bases). Germline V gives CDR1 MDHEN, CDR2 SYDVKM. Trimming shortened V by 7 bases and J by 0 bases, and 15 bases separated the two germline ends. The CDR3 is 15 amino acids. The CDR3 DNA reads as TGTGCCAGCACCCCGTATTGGGGACTGAACACTGAAGCTTTCTTT. Translated, it gives CASTPYWGLNTEAFF.

This chain links TRBV7-8 with TRBJ2-2, with 15 bases that match TRBD2. CDR3 length: 18 amino acids. With 5 bases clipped from V and 4 bases from J, the junction kept 8 bases outside the gene matches. The germline V gene encodes CDR1 SGHVS and CDR2 FQNEAQ. This CDR3 is CASSPRTSGGAGTGELFF. The CDR3, as DNA: TGTGCCAGCAGCCCACGGACTAGCGGGGGGGCCGGCACCGGGGAGCTGTTTTTT.

The genes are TRBV18 and TRBJ2-3; 9 nucleotides agree with TRBD1. Germline V CDR1 and CDR2: KGHSH, LQKENI. The J segment lost 5 bases and the V segment lost 2 bases, leaving 11 bases of the junction unmatched. The length of the CDR3 is 17 residues. The CDR3 reads CASSPVGGGQGEDTQYF. The CDR3 nucleotides are TGTGCCAGCTCACCAGTCGGAGGGGGACAGGGAGAAGATACGCAGTATTTT.

The chain has TRBV20-1 and TRBJ2-7, with TRBD2 as a possible D gene (5 bases). CDR1 is DFQATT, CDR2 SNEGSKA, per germline (reference sequence). The CDR3 extends over 11 amino acids. The V and J ends lost 3 bases and 3 bases respectively, with 6 bases between them. Here the CDR3 reads CSASRDYEQYF. The CDR3 coding sequence is TGCAGTGCTAGCCGGGACTACGAGCAGTACTTC.

The chain uses TRBV2 and TRBJ2-5, with 14 bases identical to TRBD2. The CDR3 is 15 residues long. Germline-derived CDR1 and CDR2 are SNHLY and FYNNEI. Trimming at V came to 6 bases and at J to 4 bases, leaving 4 bases not matched to a gene. The CDR3 loop is CASRRLAGGGETQYF. CDR3 DNA: TGTGCCAGCAGACGACTAGCGGGAGGGGGAGAGACCCAGTACTTC.